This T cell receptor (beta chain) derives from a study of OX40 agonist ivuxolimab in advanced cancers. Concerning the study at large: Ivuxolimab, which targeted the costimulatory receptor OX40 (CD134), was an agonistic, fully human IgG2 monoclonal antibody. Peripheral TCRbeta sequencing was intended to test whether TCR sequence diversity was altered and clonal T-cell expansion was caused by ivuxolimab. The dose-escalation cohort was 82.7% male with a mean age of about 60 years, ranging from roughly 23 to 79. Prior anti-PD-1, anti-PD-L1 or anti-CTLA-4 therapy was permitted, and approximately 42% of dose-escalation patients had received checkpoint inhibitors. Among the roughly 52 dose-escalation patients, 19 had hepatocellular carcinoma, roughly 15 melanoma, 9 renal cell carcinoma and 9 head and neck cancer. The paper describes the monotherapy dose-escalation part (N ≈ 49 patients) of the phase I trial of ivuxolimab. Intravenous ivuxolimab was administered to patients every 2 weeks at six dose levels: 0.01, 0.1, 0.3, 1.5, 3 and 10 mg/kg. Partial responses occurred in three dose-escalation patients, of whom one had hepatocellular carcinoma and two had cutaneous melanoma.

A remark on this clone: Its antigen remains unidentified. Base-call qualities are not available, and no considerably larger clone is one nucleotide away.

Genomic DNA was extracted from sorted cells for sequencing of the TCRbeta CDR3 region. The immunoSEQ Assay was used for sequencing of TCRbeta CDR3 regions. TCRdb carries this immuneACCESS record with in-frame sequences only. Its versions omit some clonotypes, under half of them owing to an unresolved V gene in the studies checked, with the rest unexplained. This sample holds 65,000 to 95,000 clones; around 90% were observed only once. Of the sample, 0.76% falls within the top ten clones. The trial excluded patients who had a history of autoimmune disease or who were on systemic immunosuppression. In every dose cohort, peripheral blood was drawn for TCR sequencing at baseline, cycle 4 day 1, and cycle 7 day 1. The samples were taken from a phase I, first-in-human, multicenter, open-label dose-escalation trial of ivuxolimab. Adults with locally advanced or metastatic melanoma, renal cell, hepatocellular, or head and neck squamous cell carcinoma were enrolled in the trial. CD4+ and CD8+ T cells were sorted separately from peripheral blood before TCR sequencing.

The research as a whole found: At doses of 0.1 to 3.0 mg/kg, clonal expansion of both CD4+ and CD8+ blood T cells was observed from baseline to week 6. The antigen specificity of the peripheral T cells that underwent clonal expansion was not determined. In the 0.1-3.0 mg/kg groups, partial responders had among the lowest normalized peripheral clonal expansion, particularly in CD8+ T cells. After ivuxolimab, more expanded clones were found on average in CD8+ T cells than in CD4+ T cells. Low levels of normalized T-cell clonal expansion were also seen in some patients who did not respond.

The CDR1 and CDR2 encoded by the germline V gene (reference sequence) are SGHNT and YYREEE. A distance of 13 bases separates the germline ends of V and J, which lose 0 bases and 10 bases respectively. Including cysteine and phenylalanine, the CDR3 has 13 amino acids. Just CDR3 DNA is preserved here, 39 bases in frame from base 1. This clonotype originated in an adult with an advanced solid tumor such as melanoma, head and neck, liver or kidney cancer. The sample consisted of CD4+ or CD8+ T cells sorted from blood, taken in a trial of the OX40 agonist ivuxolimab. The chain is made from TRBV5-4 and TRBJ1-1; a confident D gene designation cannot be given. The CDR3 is CASSLGVRTGAFF. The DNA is TGTGCCAGCAGCTTGGGAGTCAGAACGGGAGCTTTCTTT.